These 20 T cell receptor beta chains were sequenced from one sample in a study of shared clonotypes between healthy human individuals. Produced via immunoSEQ multiplex PCR; TCRdb's table is partial and in-frame only. The data contain about 2.4 million clones, approximately 94% of them singletons. The sequenced sample was naive CD4+ T cells from PBMCs. Noted subset: CD45RA+ positively selected. The receptors derive from a man between 18 and 35 years old in good health. Some clones in this sample may be carry-over from other donors' samples.

The chain is built from TRBV11-2 and TRBJ2-1, with 10 bases matching TRBD2. Germline V gene data show CDR1 as SGHAT and CDR2 as FQNNGV. The CDR3 loop spans 14 amino acids. With 3 bases clipped from V and 8 bases from J, the junction kept 4 bases outside the gene matches. Here the CDR3 reads CASSFLAGAHEQFF. The CDR3 DNA reads TGTGCCAGCAGCTTTCTAGCGGGAGCCCATGAGCAGTTCTTC.

The rearrangement joins TRBV28 to TRBJ1-5; D is uncertain. Germline loops: CDR1 MDHEN, CDR2 SYDVKM. This CDR3 has 12 residues. Trimming took off 6 bases at V and 7 bases at J, with 10 bases between the two ends. CDR3 coding DNA: TGTGCCAGCAGCAAGTTAGACCAGCCCCAGCATTTT. Protein: CASSKLDQPQHF.

The CDR3 here is CASSLVDSGAYEQYF. The CDR3 DNA is TGTGCCAGCAGCTTAGTGGATAGCGGGGCCTACGAGCAGTACTTC. The gene calls are TRBV7-2 and TRBJ2-7, with 8 bases identical to TRBD2. J lost 2 bases, V lost 1 base, and 4 bases had no gene match. The CDR3 is 15 residues long. The V gene's germline CDR1 is SGHTA and CDR2 FQGNSA.

The chain combines TRBV7-9 with TRBJ2-5, with no clear D. The CDR3 length is 18 residues. The germline V gene encodes CDR1 SEHNR and CDR2 FQNEAQ (reference sequence). Trimming pared 5 bases from V and 5 bases from J, leaving 27 bases between. The CDR3 DNA follows: TGTGCCAGCAGCAATTCCGAGGTAGGCCAGCGCCCGTGGGAGACCCAGTACTTC. Translation gives CASSNSEVGQRPWETQYF.

The chain links TRBV4-1 to TRBJ1-1; 7 nucleotides agree with TRBD1. V dropped 3 bases and J dropped 10; count of bases not matched to a gene: 11. The germline gives CDR1 MGHRA, CDR2 YSYEKL. The CDR3 consists of 14 residues. This CDR3 is CASSQGLDRRGAFF. In nucleotides, the CDR3 is TGCGCCAGCAGCCAGGGCCTGGACAGGAGAGGAGCTTTCTTT.

The V gene is TRBV7-2, the J gene TRBJ2-1; 11 bases fit TRBD2. The CDR3 has 16 amino acids. Germline lookup yields CDR1 SGHTA and CDR2 FQGNSA. The J segment lost 2 bases and the V segment lost 4 bases, leaving 4 bases of the junction unmatched. The CDR3 nucleotides are TGTGCCAGCAGCTGGATAGCGGGAGGGCCCTACAATGAGCAGTTCTTC. Translating it yields CASSWIAGGPYNEQFF.

V usage is TRBV28 and J usage is TRBJ2-7; 9 bases are shared with TRBD1. The V gene end was trimmed by 6 bases and the J gene end by 1 base; junction bases not matched to a gene: 7. CDR1 and CDR2 (germline): MDHEN, SYDVKM. CDR3 length equals 15 residues. In DNA form, the CDR3 reads TGTGCCAGCAGAACCGGACAGGGGCGTTCCTACGAGCAGTACTTC. It specifies CASRTGQGRSYEQYF.

This rearrangement joins TRBV27 to TRBJ1-2; the D gene is possibly TRBD1 (5 bases). Germline assignment: CDR1 MNHEY and CDR2 SMNVEV (reference sequence). Trimming cost V 0 bases and J 2 bases, with 7 bases left between them. The length of the CDR3 is 14 residues. CDR3 loop: CASSLSSGNYGYTF. CDR3 bases: TGTGCCAGCAGTTTATCATCAGGGAACTATGGCTACACCTTC.

A few counts support this clone. The rearrangement links TRBV27 to TRBJ1-5; a weak D match, TRBD1 (5 bases). This CDR3 contains 13 residues. Germline V gene sequence: CDR1 MNHEY, CDR2 SMNVEV (reference sequence). Trimming shortened V by 6 bases and J by 7 bases, and 13 bases separated the two germline ends. The DNA for the CDR3 is TGTGCCAGCAGGCAGGGTTTATCGCAGCCCCAGCATTTT. Protein: CASRQGLSQPQHF.

CDR3 amino acids: CASSLFGRGTNNEQFF. The CDR3 nucleotides are TGTGCCAGCAGCTTATTTGGACGGGGAACAAACAATGAGCAGTTCTTC. The genes are TRBV11-2 and TRBJ2-1, with TRBD2 as a possible D gene (5 bases). Germline assignment: CDR1 SGHAT and CDR2 FQNNGV. Trimming removed 2 bases from V and 5 bases from J, with 16 bases in between. This CDR3 contains 16 residues. The whole variable domain, filled in from reference TRBV11-2 and TRBJ2-1, reads EAGVAQSPRYKIIEKRQSVAFWCNPISGHATLYWYQQILGQGPKLLIQFQNNGVVDDSQLPKDRFSAERLKGVDSTLKIQPAKLEDSAVYLCASSLFGRGTNNEQFFGPGTRLTVL.

The chain carries TRBV6-8 and TRBJ2-5, with 10 positions matching TRBD2. Germline CDR1 reads MNHGY; CDR2 reads SAAAGT. There are 15 residues in the CDR3. The V segment lost 6 bases and the J segment 4 bases; nucleotides outside the gene matches: 8. Here the CDR3 reads CASSQRLAGVETQYF. Written as DNA, the CDR3 is TGTGCCAGCAGCCAAAGGCTAGCGGGAGTAGAGACCCAGTACTTC.

This clone occurred once. Other nucleotide sequences in the sample specify the same CDR3. The chain uses TRBV30 and TRBJ2-7; unclear D gene. Germline CDR1 and CDR2: GTSNPN and SVGIG (reference sequence). This CDR3 is 11 amino acids long. The CDR3 bases are TGTGCTGGCGGAGTTTCCTACGAGCAGTACTTC. Its protein product is CAGGVSYEQYF.

The chain is built from TRBV20-1 and TRBJ2-7; 8 bases map to TRBD2. This CDR3 spans 11 amino acids. Per the germline V gene, CDR1 is DFQATT and CDR2 is SNEGSKA (reference sequence). After removal of 3 bases from V and 6 bases from J, the junction contained 1 base not matched to a gene. CDR3: CSASGRVEQYF. CDR3 DNA: TGCAGTGCTAGCGGGAGGGTCGAGCAGTACTTC.

J is TRBJ2-5 and V is TRBV5-1, with D perhaps TRBD2 (6 bases). V was trimmed by 4 bases and J by 9 bases, leaving 19 bases between them. This CDR3 is built from 14 residues. The germline gives CDR1 SGHRS, CDR2 YFSETQ. The CDR3 reads CASSPGLRSVAQYF. The CDR3, as DNA: TGCGCCAGCAGCCCGGGACTCCGGAGTGTGGCCCAGTACTTC.

The chain employs TRBV13 and TRBJ2-1, with 7 positions matching TRBD2. Germline V gene data show CDR1 as PRHDT and CDR2 as FYEKMQ (reference sequence). The length of the CDR3 is 16 residues. Unmatched junction bases numbered 9, after V lost 5 bases and J lost 2 bases. The CDR3 region is CASSPNGLAAYNEQFF. CDR3 bases: TGTGCCAGCAGCCCCAATGGGCTAGCGGCCTACAATGAGCAGTTCTTC.

With respect to this clone: This same CDR3 is encoded by further DNA sequences in the sample. This chain connects TRBV9 to TRBJ1-4, with D maybe TRBD1 (5 bases). The germline gives CDR1 SGDLS, CDR2 YYNGEE. The CDR3 has 15 amino acids. V shed 4 bases and J shed 0 bases, with 10 bases lying between them. The CDR3 coding sequence is TGTGCCAGCAGCCTGCGGGGGGCAACTAATGAAAAACTGTTTTTT. This translates into CASSLRGATNEKLFF.

The chain recombines TRBV30 with TRBJ1-6, with D tentatively TRBD1 (5 bases). V lost 5 bases and J 7 bases, leaving 12 bases between the germline ends. The V gene's germline CDR1 is GTSNPN and CDR2 SVGIG (reference sequence). The CDR3 consists of 13 residues. The CDR3 reads CAWAGTGNSPLHF. The CDR3 DNA reads as TGTGCCTGGGCTGGGACGGGGAATTCACCCCTCCACTTT.

This clone was seen just once. DNA for the CDR3: TGTGCCAGCAGTTTCCGGACTAGCGGGGCGGACACAGATACGCAGTATTTT. This gives the protein CASSFRTSGADTDTQYF. The gene calls are TRBV28 and TRBJ2-3; 12 nucleotides align to TRBD2. Germline V gene lookup returns CDR1 MDHEN and CDR2 SYDVKM. Losses at the gene ends were 3 bases for V and 2 bases for J; bases not matched to a gene: 6. The CDR3 covers 17 residues.

CDR3 nucleotide sequence: TGTGCCAGCAGGAGGACGCAGCCCCAGCATTTT. This codes for CASRRTQPQHF. This rearrangement joins TRBV6-1 to TRBJ1-5; the D is unclear. V was trimmed by 6 bases and J by 7 bases, leaving 7 bases between them. The CDR3 totals 11 residues. Germline values: CDR1 MNHNS, CDR2 SASEGT.

Written as DNA, the CDR3 is TGTGCCACCAGCCGGGGTTCTACGAGCACCGGGGAGCTGTTTTTT. Protein sequence: CATSRGSTSTGELFF. The rearrangement uses TRBV15 and TRBJ2-2; D is perhaps TRBD2 (5 bases). The germline V gene has CDR1 LNHNV and CDR2 YYDKDF (reference sequence). CDR3 length: 15 amino acids. V lost 5 bases and J lost 4, with 14 bases in between.